Below, 13 T cell receptor beta chains from the same sample are listed, as sequenced in a study of T cell changes during pregnancy in multiple sclerosis. The assay was immunoSEQ multiplex PCR, and TCRdb's table has in-frame clones only and misses some. The sample has fewer than 65,000 clones, around 90% seen once. Material: CD4+ T cells from peripheral blood mononuclear cells, obtained in the first trimester of pregnancy. Receptor source: a female donor with multiple sclerosis, enrolled in a pregnancy study.

This chain connects TRBV21-1 to TRBJ1-2; TRBD1 was called by the table and not checked on the DNA. TRBV21-1 is a known pseudogene. The CDR3 runs to 8 residues. CDR3 sequence reads: CASSKAHF. Here the CDR3 DNA reads TGTGCCAGCAGCAAAGCCCACTTC.

The chain employs TRBV5-1 and TRBJ2-7, with D unresolved. Germline V gene sequence: CDR1 SGHRS, CDR2 YFSETQ. V lost 5 bases to trimming and J lost 4 bases, with 7 bases between them. This CDR3 spans 11 amino acids. CDR3: CASRLGYEQYF. The CDR3 DNA sequence: TGCGCCAGCAGGCTCGGGTACGAGCAGTACTTC.

CDR3 protein: CASSEAWEKSSYEQYF. The CDR3 region has the DNA TGTGCCAGCAGTGAAGCGTGGGAGAAGAGTTCCTACGAGCAGTACTTC. The genes are TRBV6-1 and TRBJ2-7; TRBD2 might be the D (5 bases). Germline V gives CDR1 MNHNS, CDR2 SASEGT. The V end was cut by 0 bases, the J end by 1 base, with 13 bases between. CDR3 length equals 16 residues.

V gene TRBV9 combines with J gene TRBJ2-3; 11 bases align to TRBD2. This CDR3 is 18 amino acids long. CDR1 is SGDLS, CDR2 YYNGEE, per germline. The ends lost 0 bases at V and 3 bases at J; junction bases unmatched: 9. As DNA, the CDR3 is TGTGCCAGCAGCGTAGTAGTGGGAATAGCGGGAGGGACAGATACGCAGTATTTT. This sequence encodes CASSVVVGIAGGTDTQYF.

The gene calls are TRBV7-3 and TRBJ2-7; 9 nucleotides agree with TRBD1. Trimming cost V 3 bases and J 5 bases; bases outside gene matches: 5. Germline V gene sequence: CDR1 SGHTA, CDR2 FQGTGA. This CDR3 is built from 14 residues. The CDR3 region has the DNA TGTGCCAGCAGCTTGGGACAGGGAATCGACGAGCAGTACTTC. Encoded protein: CASSLGQGIDEQYF.

The CDR3 nucleotides are TGTGCCAGCTCACCAGATCGGGGGGGCTTCTACGAGCAGTACTTC. Amino acids: CASSPDRGGFYEQYF. V gene TRBV18 combines with J gene TRBJ2-7; 8 bases agree with TRBD2. This CDR3 spans 15 amino acids. The junction had 6 bases not matched to a gene; V was cut back by 2 bases and J by 3 bases. Germline lookup yields CDR1 KGHSH and CDR2 LQKENI.

The gene calls are TRBV5-5 and TRBJ2-7; TRBD1 matches 7 bases. Germline CDR1 SGHKS, CDR2 YYEKEE (reference sequence). There are 14 residues in the CDR3. J gave up 2 bases and V 4 bases, and 6 bases lay outside the gene matches. The CDR3 sequence is CASSASTGAYEQYF. The CDR3 DNA reads as TGTGCCAGCAGCGCGTCTACAGGGGCCTACGAGCAGTACTTC.

This rearrangement joins TRBV5-4 to TRBJ2-1, with 9 bases lining up with TRBD2. The CDR3 is 14 amino acids. V was clipped by 0 bases and J by 10 bases; unmatched bases: 5. Per the germline V gene, CDR1 is SGHNT and CDR2 is YYREEE (reference sequence). As DNA, the CDR3 is TGTGCCAGCAGCTTGGCGCAAGCGGGGGGAGAGCAGTTCTTC. Amino acid sequence: CASSLAQAGGEQFF. The complete variable domain, with remaining parts taken from reference TRBV5-4 and TRBJ2-1, reads ETGVTQSPTHLIKTRGQQVTLRCSSQSGHNTVSWYQQALGQGPQFIFQYYREEENGRGNFPPRFSGLQFPNYSSELNVNALELDDSALYLCASSLAQAGGEQFFGPGTRLTVL.

CDR3 nucleotides: TGTGCCTGGAGTGGAAGGCCTAGTAGGGGCTATGGCTACACCTTC. Its protein is CAWSGRPSRGYGYTF. The genes are TRBV30 and TRBJ1-2; a weak D match, TRBD1 (5 bases). The CDR3 loop spans 15 amino acids. Germline-derived CDR1 and CDR2 are GTSNPN and SVGIG (reference sequence). V shed 1 base and J shed 4 bases, with 16 bases lying between them.

The table lists this clone with a count of one. The rearrangement links TRBV4-1 to TRBJ1-1; D possibly corresponds to TRBD1 (5 bases). Trimming stripped 2 bases from V and 4 bases from J, with 23 bases between. The CDR3 contains 18 residues. The germline gives CDR1 MGHRA, CDR2 YSYEKL. CDR3 amino acids: CASSQLGLKSKTSTEAFF. The CDR3 DNA follows: TGCGCCAGCAGCCAATTGGGACTCAAGAGCAAAACGAGCACTGAAGCTTTCTTT.

The genes are TRBV5-4 and TRBJ1-4; the match to TRBD1 covers 7 bases. J lost 4 bases, V lost 4 bases, and 10 bases had no gene match. Germline CDR1 is SGHNT and CDR2 is YYREEE (reference sequence). This CDR3 has 16 amino acids. CDR3 in amino acids: CASSQGQIGLNEKLFF. In nucleotides, the CDR3 is TGTGCCAGCAGCCAGGGACAGATTGGGCTTAATGAAAAACTGTTTTTT.

The genes are TRBV2 and TRBJ2-1; 11 positions match TRBD2. Trimming cost V 6 bases and J 7 bases; bases outside gene matches: 11. The germline V gene encodes CDR1 SNHLY and CDR2 FYNNEI. This CDR3 region has 16 residues. CDR3 amino acids: CASRLFSGGAANEQFF. The CDR3 DNA reads TGTGCCAGCAGGCTATTTAGCGGGGGGGCGGCGAATGAGCAGTTCTTC. The full variable domain, its missing parts supplied by reference TRBV2 and TRBJ2-1, is EPEVTQTPSHQVTQMGQEVILRCVPISNHLYFYWYRQILGQKVEFLVSFYNNEISEKSEIFDDQFSVERPDGSNFTLKIRSTKLEDSAMYFCASRLFSGGAANEQFFGPGTRLTVL.

This clone occurred once. J is TRBJ1-4 and V is TRBV12-5; D not resolved. Per the germline V gene, CDR1 is LGHNT and CDR2 is FRNRAP. The CDR3 spans 16 residues. V lost 1 base to trimming and J lost 4 bases, with 13 bases between them. The CDR3 DNA is TGTGCTAGTGGTTTGGCCTTGCCTATCATTAATGAAAAACTGTTTTTT. It encodes CASGLALPIINEKLFF.